Only a few counts were recorded for the clone carrying this T cell receptor beta chain. Its target is unknown. The data belong to a study of blood T cells in healthy people across ages. V was clipped by 8 bases and J by 2 bases; unmatched bases: 14. CDR1 and CDR2 (germline): ENHRY, SYGVKD. The CDR3 runs to 19 residues. Then a second PCR, running about 6 to 11 cycles, was carried out with a sample-barcoded 5' primer and a J-beta primer mix. Each CDR3 protein gets one entry after TCRdb re-called the 5' RACE reads with MiXCR. The data hold 550,000 to 800,000 distinct CDR3 sequences, with about 30% observed a single time. Study observations and caveats: The authors considered diversity estimates from one million T cells to be underestimates. PBMCs that were unsorted prevented a conclusive naive versus antigen-experienced comparison. Donors of long life had a larger count of naive CD4+ cells and greater diversity than aged donors.

The source is a woman aged 80 or older in good health. Sequenced material: blood. The rearrangement uses TRBV10-3 and TRBJ2-3, with 15 bases matching TRBD2. The CDR3 reads CAISRRTSGGVGATDTQYF. CDR3 bases: TGTGCCATCTCCAGGCGGACTAGCGGGGGGGTAGGGGCCACAGATACGCAGTATTTT.